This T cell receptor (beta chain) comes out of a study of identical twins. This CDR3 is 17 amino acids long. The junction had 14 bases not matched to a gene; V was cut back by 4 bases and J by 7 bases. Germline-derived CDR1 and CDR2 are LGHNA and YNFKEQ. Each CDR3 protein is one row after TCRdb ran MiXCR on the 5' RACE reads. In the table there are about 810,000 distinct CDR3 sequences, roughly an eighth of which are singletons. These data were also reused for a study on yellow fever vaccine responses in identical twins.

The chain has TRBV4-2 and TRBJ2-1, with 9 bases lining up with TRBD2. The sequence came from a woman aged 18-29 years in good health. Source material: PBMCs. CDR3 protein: CASSPTQRGGASNEQFF. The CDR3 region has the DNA TGTGCCAGCAGCCCTACCCAGCGCGGGGGGGCATCGAATGAGCAGTTCTTC.